Listed here is a single T cell receptor beta chain. Its antigen remains unknown. The data are from a study of cytomegalovirus exposure and HLA in healthy donors. Study-level points and caveats: In a later analysis, CMV-associated beta chains were mostly HLA-associated, it appeared. Accurate prediction of HLA-A and HLA-B alleles (for most subjects) was reportedly achieved from TCR beta sequences. TCR beta V segments were, for the most part, productive about 87% or about 30% of the time in an earlier analysis.

With 60 Vbeta and 13 Jbeta primers, the PCR was carried out. TCRdb's copy holds only in-frame clones and misses some; the assay was immunoSEQ multiplex PCR. In the table there are around 25,000 clones, 60% to 80% of which are singletons. The TCR sequence derives from a male donor in good health and CMV-seronegative. The sample was PBMCs.

CDR3 in DNA: TGTGCCAGCAGCACCTGGGACATCAAAGAGACCCAGTACTTC. It yields the protein CASSTWDIKETQYF. The chain carries TRBV11-1 and TRBJ2-5; a weak D match, TRBD1 (6 bases). V was clipped by 5 bases and J by 3 bases, with 13 bases between them. The CDR3 is 14 residues long. CDR1 is SGHAT and CDR2 is FQDESV in the germline V gene (reference sequence).